Each of the 21 T cell receptor beta chains below was sequenced from the same sample in a study of T cells in Graves' hyperthyroidism and ophthalmopathy. Amplification targeted TCR beta CDR3 regions from RNA transcripts. The TCR CDR3 first-round RT-PCR relied on the HTBI primer set. MiXCR, run by TCRdb on the multiplex PCR reads, gives a single entry per CDR3 protein. The table lists about 540,000 distinct CDR3 sequences, approximately 44% of them singletons, with more than 7% in the top ten. Sequenced input: peripheral blood or thyroid tissue (not recorded which). The source is a woman between 18 and 29 years old with Graves' hyperthyroidism.

This clonotype was recorded at least ten times. The rearrangement links TRBV4-2 to TRBJ2-7; 8 nucleotides line up with TRBD2. This CDR3 is 15 amino acids long. V lost 3 bases, J lost 4 bases, and 8 bases stayed unmatched. Germline V gene sequence: CDR1 LGHNA, CDR2 YNFKEQ. The CDR3 DNA sequence: TGTGCCAGCAGCCAGCGGGGAGCGGGAGATTACGAGCAGTACTTC. It specifies CASSQRGAGDYEQYF.

For this clonotype: Given a much more abundant clone one base away, this may be a read error. The rearrangement joins TRBV11-1 to TRBJ1-4; D is ambiguous. V shed 3 bases and J shed 6 bases, with 17 bases lying between them. This CDR3 is built from 16 residues. Germline CDR1 SGHAT, CDR2 FQDESV (reference sequence). The CDR3 coding sequence is TGTGCCAGCAGCTTCCGAGCGACGGTGGAGGATGAAAAACTGTTTTTT. Encoded protein: CASSFRATVEDEKLFF.

This clonotype has ten or more counts. V gene TRBV4-1 combines with J gene TRBJ2-5; the match to TRBD2 covers 9 bases. CDR3 length: 13 residues. J lost 5 bases, V lost 4 bases, and 2 bases had no gene match. Germline values: CDR1 MGHRA, CDR2 YSYEKL. The CDR3 bases are TGCGCCAGCAGCCGAGGACTAGCGGAGACCCAGTACTTC. Translation: CASSRGLAETQYF.

With respect to this clonotype: The junction departs from the called germline gene at one end, perhaps through a read error. DNA for the CDR3: TGTGCCAGCAGTTACTCCTTCGAGCAGCACTTC. Translated: CASSYSFEQHF. The chain links TRBV6-5 to TRBJ2-7; D remains ambiguous. The CDR3 sequence is 11 residues long. Germline CDR1 and CDR2: MNHEY and SVGAGI.

This clonotype was counted ten times or more. This chain connects TRBV6-6 to TRBJ1-5; no clear D. Germline assignment: CDR1 MNHNY and CDR2 SVGAGI (reference sequence). Deletions cut 0 bases from V and 0 bases from J, with 6 bases between. The CDR3 runs 15 residues. CDR3 sequence (DNA): TGTGCCAGCAGTTACTCGCGTCTTAGCAATCAGCCCCAGCATTTT. It codes for CASSYSRLSNQPQHF.

This chain uses TRBV7-9 with TRBJ1-2, with D hard to call. Deletions cut 5 bases from V and 3 bases from J, with 10 bases between. The CDR3 loop spans 13 amino acids. CDR1 is SEHNR and CDR2 is FQNEAQ in the germline V gene (reference sequence). The CDR3 sequence is CASSLFRDYGYTF. The CDR3 nucleotides read TGTGCCAGCAGCCTTTTCCGGGACTATGGCTACACCTTC.

The V and J genes are TRBV20-1 and TRBJ2-5; D uncertain. With the DNA end fitting TRBJ2-4 better, the J assignment may be wrong. Germline assignment: CDR1 DFQATT and CDR2 SNEGSKA (reference sequence). The CDR3 has 11 residues. The CDR3 DNA reads as TGCAGTGCTGAGGACGGAAACATTCAGTACTTC. Its translation is CSAEDGNIQYF.

This clonotype was found a few times. The rearrangement joins TRBV5-4 to TRBJ2-2; TRBD2 matches at 9 bases. V was clipped by 3 bases and J by 4 bases; unmatched bases: 16. The germline V gene has CDR1 SGHNT and CDR2 YYREEE (reference sequence). The CDR3 runs to 19 residues. This CDR3 is CASSSRRGTLAGLTGELFF. The DNA for the CDR3 is TGTGCCAGCAGCTCGCGCAGGGGGACACTAGCGGGCCTCACCGGGGAGCTGTTTTTT.

This clonotype has at least ten counts. This chain links TRBV6-5 with TRBJ1-5; D remains ambiguous. V was clipped by 0 bases and J by 2 bases, with 8 bases between them. Per the germline V gene, CDR1 is MNHEY and CDR2 is SVGAGI. This CDR3 has 15 amino acids. This CDR3 is CASSYSPGRNQPQHF. CDR3 DNA sequence: TGTGCCAGCAGTTACTCTCCGGGCCGCAATCAGCCCCAGCATTTT.

V is TRBV12-3 or TRBV12-4 and J is TRBJ2-1; 8 nucleotides match TRBD2. V trimming: 6 bases; J trimming: 0 bases; junction bases outside the gene matches: 10. CDR3 length equals 17 residues. The CDR3 DNA reads TGTGCCAGCAGCCAAGATCCCAGCGGGAGCTCCTACAATGAGCAGTTCTTC. Encoded protein: CASSQDPSGSSYNEQFF.

V is TRBV5-1 and J is TRBJ1-2; 12 nucleotides match TRBD1. The CDR3 runs 18 residues. Trimming at V came to 4 bases and at J to 7 bases, leaving 17 bases not matched to a gene. Per germline, CDR1 SGHRS and CDR2 YFSETQ. In DNA form, the CDR3 reads TGCGCCAGCAGCCCCAGCCGGAAGGGACAGGGGGCATTCTCTGGCTACACCTTC. Protein product: CASSPSRKGQGAFSGYTF.

In this sample, this clonotype turned up many times. The rearrangement joins TRBV7-9 to TRBJ1-6; D not certain. Per germline, CDR1 SEHNR and CDR2 FQNEAQ (reference sequence). V was clipped by 2 bases and J by 5 bases, with 10 bases between them. This CDR3 has 15 amino acids. CDR3 loop: CASSLMSVNNSPLHF. The CDR3, as DNA: TGTGCCAGCAGCTTAATGTCAGTAAATAATTCACCCCTCCACTTT.

The chain carries TRBV7-6 and TRBJ1-4; a weak D match, TRBD1 (5 bases). V was cut by 5 bases and J by 8 bases, with 24 bases left in between. This CDR3 has 17 residues. CDR1 is SGHVS, CDR2 FNYEAQ, per germline. In DNA, the CDR3 is TGTGCCAGCAGCAACCTTGGGCTGGGGACCGGGGGGGAAAAACTGTTTTTT. Protein sequence: CASSNLGLGTGGEKLFF.

This clonotype was seen repeatedly, ten times or more. The rearrangement links TRBV20-1 to TRBJ1-3; tentative D call: TRBD1 (5 bases). Germline V CDR1 and CDR2: DFQATT, SNEGSKA (reference sequence). The V and J ends lost 5 bases and 0 bases respectively, with 11 bases between them. The CDR3 is made up of 14 amino acids. This CDR3 reads CSAGDPSSGNTIYF. The CDR3 DNA reads TGCAGTGCTGGGGACCCGAGCTCTGGAAACACCATATATTTT.

This clonotype was recorded at least ten times. The rearrangement joins TRBV2 to TRBJ1-6, with a weak D call TRBD1 (5 bases). With 7 bases removed from V and 12 bases from J, the gap between germline ends came to 13 bases. The CDR3 totals 12 residues. Germline CDR1 SNHLY, CDR2 FYNNEI. CDR3 protein: CASTPGRGPLHF. The CDR3 DNA reads as TGTGCCAGCACTCCAGGGAGAGGACCCCTCCACTTT.

This clonotype was seen many times. CDR3 DNA: TGTGCCACCAGTGATTCGGCCTACGAGCAGTACTTC. Translation: CATSDSAYEQYF. This chain joins TRBV24-1 and TRBJ2-7; D uncertain. Germline V gene sequence: CDR1 KGHDR, CDR2 SFDVKD. The CDR3 consists of 12 residues. The germline V and J ends were trimmed by 2 bases and 2 bases, with 3 bases remaining between them.

This clonotype was recorded at least ten times. The genes are TRBV12-3 or TRBV12-4 and TRBJ1-4, with TRBD1 matching 9 bases. V lost 9 bases to trimming and J lost 5 bases; unmatched junction nucleotides: 7. The CDR3 consists of 14 residues. The CDR3 nucleotides are TGTGCCAGTCAAGAGGGACAGGGAAATGAAAAACTGTTTTTT. Its translation: CASQEGQGNEKLFF.

In this sample, this clonotype turned up once. The gene calls are TRBV29-1 and TRBJ2-5; D ambiguous. This CDR3 contains 13 residues. CDR1 is SQVTM, CDR2 ANQGSEA, per germline. Trimming took 6 bases from V and 5 from J, leaving 16 bases between them. CDR3 protein: CSVLGRWPETQYF. DNA for the CDR3: TGCAGCGTCCTTGGTAGGTGGCCGGAGACCCAGTACTTC.

This chain links TRBV27 with TRBJ2-2, with a possible D match to TRBD2 (7 bases). Trimming cost V 7 bases and J 3 bases, with 15 bases left between them. From germline, CDR1 is MNHEY and CDR2 SMNVEV (reference sequence). The CDR3 extends over 15 amino acids. The CDR3 sequence: CASTWRGGYTGELFF. Here the CDR3 DNA reads TGTGCCAGCACCTGGAGGGGGGGCTACACCGGGGAGCTGTTTTTT.

For this clonotype: A much larger clonotype is one base distant, so this may be a read error. The missing conserved phenylalanine or tryptophan at the end of this CDR3 makes a read error likely. The V call is TRBV19, the J call TRBJ2-7; 12 bases are shared with TRBD1. The CDR3 covers 14 residues. Germline trimming cut 9 bases from V and 5 bases from J; bases unmatched to any gene: 8. The germline V gene encodes CDR1 LNHDA and CDR2 SQIVND (reference sequence). CDR3 DNA sequence: TGTGCCAGCACCCGGGGACAGGGGGCCAACGAGCAGTACTCC. Protein product: CASTRGQGANEQYS.

In its sample, this clonotype was seen many times. V is TRBV2 and J is TRBJ2-5; D remains unclear. This CDR3 is built from 16 residues. Per the germline V gene, CDR1 is SNHLY and CDR2 is FYNNEI. Trimming removed 10 bases from V and 3 bases from J, with 24 bases in between. The CDR3 region is CATQQVPIYQEETQYF. The CDR3 nucleotides are TGTGCCACCCAGCAGGTCCCGATTTACCAGGAAGAGACCCAGTACTTC.